Listed below are T cell receptor beta chains from one sample, sequenced in a study of blood T cell repertoires in COVID-19. The table came from immunoSEQ multiplex PCR; TCRdb's copy has only in-frame clones and leaves some out. The repertoire has hundreds of thousands of clones, around nine tenths of them found once; the top ten carry 1.3%. Sequenced sample: peripheral blood. The receptors originated from a man between 65 and 79 years old with acute or convalescent COVID-19. Each CDR3 is given with its conserved first and last residue. The order of the fields is D gene, clone size, V gene, J gene, CDR3 protein, CDR3 DNA. A D gene is named only where the DNA matches it firmly. Clone sizes are given selectively: once, few, many, or a class where the clone is expanded.

NA	NA	TRBV5-1	TRBJ1-1	CASSLGARGTEAFF	TGCGCCAGCAGCTTGGGGGCGCGGGGTACTGAAGCTTTCTTT
NA	NA	TRBV19	TRBJ1-5	CASSVTRGYQPQHF	TGTGCCAGTAGTGTGACCAGGGGTTATCAGCCCCAGCATTTT
NA	NA	TRBV19	TRBJ1-5	CASSAAGSNQPQHF	TGTGCCAGTAGTGCGGCAGGGAGCAATCAGCCCCAGCATTTT
TRBD1	few	TRBV11-2	TRBJ1-1	CASSLVTGATEAFF	TGTGCCAGCAGCTTAGTAACAGGGGCCACTGAAGCTTTCTTT
TRBD2	NA	TRBV6-5	TRBJ2-3	CASRISGGAADTQYF	TGTGCCAGCAGGATTAGCGGGGGGGCAGCAGATACGCAGTATTTT
NA	NA	TRBV5-4	TRBJ2-6	CALRGAGSGANVLTF	TGTGCCCTACGGGGGGCTGGATCTGGGGCCAACGTCCTGACTTTC
NA	few	TRBV4-2	TRBJ2-7	CASSQNIPYEQYF	TGTGCCAGCAGCCAAAACATCCCCTACGAGCAGTACTTC
NA	NA	TRBV28	TRBJ1-1	CASSLYQGPRGEAFF	TGTGCCAGCAGTTTATACCAGGGCCCTAGAGGTGAAGCTTTCTTT
NA	NA	TRBV6-2/TRBV6-3	TRBJ2-2	CASSYLARNTGELFF	TGTGCCAGCAGTTACCTAGCTCGCAACACCGGGGAGCTGTTTTTT
TRBD1	NA	TRBV19	TRBJ1-2	CASSNSGTGNYGYTF	TGTGCCAGTAGTAATTCCGGGACAGGGAACTATGGCTACACCTTC
NA	NA	TRBV21-1	TRBJ1-5	CARLQGIGNQPQHF	TGTGCCAGACTACAGGGCATTGGCAATCAGCCCCAGCATTTT
TRBD1	NA	TRBV4-2	TRBJ2-1	CASSHNGQGGEQFF	TGTGCCAGCAGCCATAATGGACAGGGGGGTGAGCAGTTCTTC
TRBD1	NA	TRBV28	TRBJ1-5	CASSTGQGRDQPQHF	TGTGCCAGCAGTACCGGACAGGGTAGGGATCAGCCCCAGCATTTT
TRBD2	NA	TRBV28	TRBJ2-3	CASSRVGRGGMDTQYF	TGTGCCAGCAGCCGCGTGGGGCGGGGGGGTATGGATACGCAGTATTTT
TRBD1	NA	TRBV4-2	TRBJ2-7	CASSPGTGDGEQYF	TGTGCCAGCAGCCCGGGGACAGGGGACGGCGAGCAGTACTTC
NA	NA	TRBV20-1	TRBJ1-5	CSASLNQPQHF	TGCAGTGCTAGTCTCAATCAGCCCCAGCATTTT
NA	NA	TRBV6-1	TRBJ2-7	CASSENLRDSYEQYF	TGTGCCAGCAGTGAAAACTTGCGGGACTCCTACGAGCAGTACTTC
TRBD1	once	TRBV7-9	TRBJ1-2	CASSLGQANYGYTF	TGTGCCAGCAGCCTAGGACAGGCAAACTATGGCTACACCTTC
NA	NA	TRBV7-2	TRBJ1-6	CASSLGRNSYNSPLHF	TGTGCCAGCAGCTTAGGGAGGAACTCCTATAATTCACCCCTCCACTTT
TRBD1	NA	TRBV3-1/TRBV3-2	TRBJ2-7	CASSQTGNEQYF	TGTGCCAGCAGCCAGACAGGGAACGAGCAGTACTTC
NA	NA	TRBV5-1	TRBJ1-6	CASSLDRRGRPLHF	TGCGCCAGCAGCTTAGACAGGCGGGGGAGACCCCTCCACTTT
TRBD1	once	TRBV6-5	TRBJ2-3	CASSPDRRYTQYF	TGTGCCAGCAGTCCGGACAGGAGATATACGCAGTATTTT
NA	NA	TRBV18	TRBJ1-5	CASAAKQGGRYQPQHF	TGTGCCAGCGCAGCGAAACAGGGAGGGAGGTATCAGCCCCAGCATTTT
TRBD2	once	TRBV9	TRBJ2-3	CASSVSGGAAGDTQYF	TGTGCCAGCAGCGTTAGCGGGGGGGCCGCGGGAGATACGCAGTATTTT
NA	NA	TRBV4-1	TRBJ1-2	CASSQDLRGYTF	TGCGCCAGCAGCCAAGATCTTCGGGGCTACACCTTC
NA	NA	TRBV27	TRBJ2-2	CASSFAGGNPGELFF	TGTGCCAGCAGTTTTGCAGGAGGGAACCCCGGGGAGCTGTTTTTT
NA	NA	TRBV7-2	TRBJ2-7	CASSRQDSYEQYF	TGTGCCAGCAGCCGACAGGACTCCTACGAGCAGTACTTC
NA	NA	TRBV2	TRBJ1-3	CASSEAGGVRNTIYF	TGTGCCAGCAGTGAAGCCGGGGGAGTCCGAAACACCATATATTTT
TRBD2	NA	TRBV6-2/TRBV6-3	TRBJ2-3	CASSQPPLAGGGDTQYF	TGTGCCAGCAGCCAACCCCCTCTAGCGGGAGGAGGAGATACGCAGTATTTT
TRBD1	NA	TRBV5-5	TRBJ2-7	CASSLGGQGYEQYF	TGTGCCAGCAGCTTAGGGGGCCAAGGATACGAGCAGTACTTC
TRBD1	NA	TRBV6-5	TRBJ1-3	CASSYSGTGAGNTIYF	TGTGCCAGCAGTTACTCAGGGACAGGGGCTGGAAACACCATATATTTT
NA	NA	TRBV7-2	TRBJ2-5	CASSLRVERETQYF	TGTGCCAGCAGCTTGCGGGTCGAGCGGGAGACCCAGTACTTC
NA	NA	TRBV28	TRBJ2-7	CASSSFGGVGVAASSYEQYF	TGTGCCAGCAGTTCCTTCGGCGGGGTCGGGGTAGCCGCTAGCTCCTACGAGCAGTACTTC
TRBD1	NA	TRBV24-1	TRBJ2-1	CATSDEGTGAPYEQFF	TGTGCCACCAGTGATGAAGGGACAGGGGCCCCCTATGAGCAGTTCTTC
TRBD1	NA	TRBV7-2	TRBJ1-1	CASSSQGARTEAFF	TGTGCCAGCAGCTCACAGGGGGCGCGGACTGAAGCTTTCTTT
TRBD1	NA	TRBV28	TRBJ1-4	CASSLQGDNEKLFF	TGTGCCAGCAGTTTACAGGGGGATAATGAAAAACTGTTTTTT